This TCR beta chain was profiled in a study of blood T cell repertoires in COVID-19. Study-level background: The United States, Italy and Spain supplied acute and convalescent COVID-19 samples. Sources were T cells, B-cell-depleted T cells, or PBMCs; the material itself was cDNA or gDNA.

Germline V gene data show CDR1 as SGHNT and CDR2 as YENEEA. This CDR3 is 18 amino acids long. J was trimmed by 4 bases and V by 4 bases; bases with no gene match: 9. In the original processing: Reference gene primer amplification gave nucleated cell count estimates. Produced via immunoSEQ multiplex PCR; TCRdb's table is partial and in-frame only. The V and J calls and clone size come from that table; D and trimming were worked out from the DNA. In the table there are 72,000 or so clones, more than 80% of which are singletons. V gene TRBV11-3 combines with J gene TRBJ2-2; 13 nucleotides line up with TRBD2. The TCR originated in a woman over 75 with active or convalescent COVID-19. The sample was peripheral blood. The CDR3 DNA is TGTGCCAGCAGCTCGGCGCACCGACTAGCGGGGGGCACCGGGGAGCTGTTTTTT. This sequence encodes CASSSAHRLAGGTGELFF.